The next 24 T cell receptor beta chains were all read from a single sample in a study of blood T cell repertoires in COVID-19. TCRdb's table, derived via immunoSEQ multiplex PCR, lists solely in-frame clones and lacks some. Of roughly 120,000 clones in the sample, roughly nine tenths were seen once. Sequencing was done on a sample of peripheral blood. These receptors came from a human donor in a cohort sampled during active COVID-19.

The rearrangement joins TRBV12-3 or TRBV12-4 to TRBJ2-3, with D possibly matching TRBD2 (5 bases). The V gene lost 5 bases and the J gene lost 5 bases, with 11 bases spanning the gap. The CDR3 is 13 residues long. The CDR3 loop is CASSGLVGDTQYF. As DNA, the CDR3 is TGTGCCAGCAGTGGACTGGTGGGAGATACGCAGTATTTT.

The V and J genes are TRBV18 and TRBJ1-4; a possible D gene is TRBD1 (5 bases). Deletions cut 6 bases from V and 5 bases from J, with 10 bases between. CDR1 is KGHSH, CDR2 LQKENI, per germline. The CDR3 loop spans 13 amino acids. CDR3 amino acids: CASSGGLNEKLFF. The DNA of the CDR3 is TGTGCCAGCTCCGGGGGACTCAATGAAAAACTGTTTTTT.

This clone has only a few counts. J is TRBJ1-5 and V is TRBV4-1; possibly TRBD1 for D (6 bases). CDR1 MGHRA and CDR2 YSYEKL come from the germline V gene. This CDR3 has 13 amino acids. Trimming pared 6 bases from V and 7 bases from J, leaving 13 bases between. CDR3 in DNA: TGCGCCAGCAGTGGACAGTCTGACCAGCCCCAGCATTTT. It translates to CASSGQSDQPQHF.

The chain couples TRBV19 to TRBJ1-5; 8 bases line up with TRBD1. The length of the CDR3 is 16 residues. CDR1 LNHDA and CDR2 SQIVND come from the germline V gene (reference sequence). Trimming cost V 0 bases and J 4 bases; bases outside gene matches: 5. The CDR3 spells CASSIDIGTGNQPQHF. Here the CDR3 DNA reads TGTGCCAGTAGTATAGATATAGGGACAGGAAATCAGCCCCAGCATTTT.

The chain's CDR3 is CASRALLTGGPGNTIYF. The CDR3 coding sequence is TGTGCCAGCAGAGCCCTTCTAACAGGGGGCCCTGGAAACACCATATATTTT. The genes are TRBV27 and TRBJ1-3; 9 bases are a match to TRBD1. Per germline, CDR1 MNHEY and CDR2 SMNVEV (reference sequence). The CDR3 has 17 amino acids. Trimming cost V 6 bases and J 2 bases; bases outside gene matches: 11.

This clone was seen only a few times. The J gene is TRBJ2-1, the V gene TRBV4-1, with TRBD2 identical over 8 bases. The CDR3 has 16 residues. Germline lookup yields CDR1 MGHRA and CDR2 YSYEKL. V gave up 1 base and J gave up 5 bases; unmatched junction bases: 7. The CDR3 DNA reads as TGCGCCAGCAGCCAAGCTGAGACTAGCGCTCACAATGAGCAGTTCTTC. Residues: CASSQAETSAHNEQFF.

This chain joins TRBV2 and TRBJ2-7; 7 bases are a match to TRBD1. With V trimmed by 6 bases and J by 6 bases, 8 bases remained unmatched. Germline CDR1 and CDR2: SNHLY and FYNNEI. The CDR3 is made up of 13 amino acids. The CDR3 is CASSPEGQSEQYF. The CDR3 DNA reads TGTGCCAGCAGCCCCGAGGGACAGAGCGAGCAGTACTTC.

The rearrangement uses TRBV7-7 and TRBJ1-5, with 7 bases fitting TRBD1. The germline CDR1 and CDR2 sequences are SSHAT and FNYEAQ (reference sequence). The ends lost 2 bases at V and 7 bases at J; junction bases unmatched: 2. The CDR3 is 13 amino acids. DNA for the CDR3: TGTGCCAGCAGCTTATACAGGGGCCAGCCCCAGCATTTT. Translation gives CASSLYRGQPQHF.

The chain recombines TRBV27 with TRBJ2-7, with a weak D call TRBD1 (6 bases). Germline CDR1 reads MNHEY; CDR2 reads SMNVEV (reference sequence). CDR3 length: 13 amino acids. The V and J ends lost 6 bases and 6 bases respectively, with 15 bases between them. CDR3 nucleotides: TGTGCCAGCAGCAGGGGCAGTTTCGGCGAGCAGTACTTC. Translating it yields CASSRGSFGEQYF.

V is TRBV7-6 and J is TRBJ2-7; maybe TRBD1 (5 bases). Germline lookup yields CDR1 SGHVS and CDR2 FNYEAQ. CDR3 length equals 19 residues. V shed 2 bases and J shed 5 bases, with 28 bases lying between them. CDR3 region: CASSLRADWGAPELHEQYF. In DNA form, the CDR3 reads TGTGCCAGCAGCTTACGGGCTGATTGGGGCGCCCCGGAACTCCACGAGCAGTACTTC.

The genes are TRBV7-6 and TRBJ1-1; 12 nucleotides line up with TRBD1. The V gene end was trimmed by 1 base and the J gene end by 10 bases; junction bases not matched to a gene: 4. Germline V gene sequence: CDR1 SGHVS, CDR2 FNYEAQ. This CDR3 spans 14 amino acids. The CDR3 DNA is TGTGCCAGCAGCTTAGAGGGACAGGGGGCTGCAGCTTTCTTT. It translates to CASSLEGQGAAAFF. The whole variable domain, remainder taken from reference TRBV7-6 and TRBJ1-1, is GAGVSQSPRYKVTKRGQDVALRCDPISGHVSLYWYRQALGQGPEFLTYFNYEAQQDKSGLPNDRFSAERPEGSISTLTIQRTEQRDSAMYRCASSLEGQGAAAFFGQGTRLTVV.

J is TRBJ1-3 and V is TRBV5-6; 7 bases agree with TRBD1. The CDR3 runs to 15 residues. Germline CDR1 and CDR2: SGHDT and YYEEEE. After removal of 4 bases from V and 2 bases from J, the junction contained 6 bases not matched to a gene. The CDR3 DNA reads as TGTGCCAGCAGCAATCAGGGGACAGCTGGAAACACCATATATTTT. Translated: CASSNQGTAGNTIYF.

J is TRBJ2-1 and V is TRBV10-2; TRBD2 matches 10 bases. Per the germline V gene, CDR1 is WSHSY and CDR2 is SAAADI. The V gene end was trimmed by 2 bases and the J gene end by 6 bases; junction bases not matched to a gene: 7. This CDR3 has 16 residues. For the CDR3, the DNA is TGCGCCAGCAGTGAGAGGGGTAGCGGGGGGCTCAATGAGCAGTTCTTC. Translated, it gives CASSERGSGGLNEQFF.

The chain employs TRBV13 and TRBJ2-3, with a possible D match to TRBD1 (6 bases). Trimming stripped 4 bases from V and 2 bases from J, with 10 bases between. Germline V CDR1 and CDR2: PRHDT, FYEKMQ (reference sequence). CDR3 size: 14 residues. This chain's CDR3 is CASSSQGPTDTQYF. CDR3 DNA sequence: TGTGCCAGCAGCTCACAGGGACCCACAGATACGCAGTATTTT.

The chain joins TRBV19 to TRBJ1-5; D perhaps matches TRBD1 (5 bases). The V end was cut by 3 bases, the J end by 3 bases, with 9 bases between. The length of the CDR3 is 14 residues. Germline values: CDR1 LNHDA, CDR2 SQIVND (reference sequence). This chain's CDR3 is CASSMEGTNQPQHF. In DNA, the CDR3 is TGTGCCAGTAGTATGGAGGGGACCAATCAGCCCCAGCATTTT.

The chain combines TRBV7-9 with TRBJ2-7; D uncertain. V lost 5 bases, J lost 1 base, and 9 bases lay in between. Per germline, CDR1 SEHNR and CDR2 FQNEAQ (reference sequence). The CDR3 covers 13 residues. This chain's CDR3 is CASSPAASYEQYF. Here the CDR3 DNA reads TGTGCCAGCAGCCCCGCGGCTTCCTACGAGCAGTACTTC.

The CDR3 loop is CASSATGIGELFF. CDR3 nucleotides: TGTGCCAGCAGTGCTACGGGGATCGGGGAGCTGTTTTTT. V usage is TRBV6-4 and J usage is TRBJ2-2, with a possible D match to TRBD2 (5 bases). CDR1 is MRHNA and CDR2 is SNTAGT in the germline V gene. This CDR3 has 13 amino acids. V shed 4 bases and J shed 7 bases, with 10 bases lying between them.

This rearrangement joins TRBV9 to TRBJ2-7; tentatively, D is TRBD2 (6 bases). V was pared by 4 bases and J by 1 base, with 12 bases between. Germline assignment: CDR1 SGDLS and CDR2 YYNGEE. The CDR3 spans 14 residues. CDR3 residues: CASSSKTSSYEQYF. CDR3 DNA sequence: TGTGCCAGCAGCTCGAAGACTAGTTCCTACGAGCAGTACTTC.

V gene TRBV11-2 combines with J gene TRBJ2-7; a weak D match, TRBD1 (5 bases). The CDR3 is 15 amino acids. V was trimmed by 2 bases and J by 3 bases, leaving 14 bases between them. The V gene's germline CDR1 is SGHAT and CDR2 FQNNGV. The CDR3 DNA reads TGTGCCAGCAGCTTAACGGACAATTTGGGCTACGAGCAGTACTTC. This encodes CASSLTDNLGYEQYF. Drawing the rest from reference TRBV11-2 and TRBJ2-7, the complete variable domain is EAGVAQSPRYKIIEKRQSVAFWCNPISGHATLYWYQQILGQGPKLLIQFQNNGVVDDSQLPKDRFSAERLKGVDSTLKIQPAKLEDSAVYLCASSLTDNLGYEQYFGPGTRLTVT.

The J gene is TRBJ1-1, the V gene TRBV3-1 (or the pseudogene TRBV3-2), with D possibly TRBD1 on 6 matching bases. The germline V gene encodes CDR1 LGHDT and CDR2 YNNKEL (reference sequence). The CDR3 loop spans 15 amino acids. V was pared by 4 bases and J by 0 bases, with 12 bases between. This CDR3 is CASSPRQVMNTEAFF. The CDR3 DNA sequence: TGTGCCAGCAGCCCTAGACAGGTGATGAACACTGAAGCTTTCTTT.

The V gene is TRBV11-3, the J gene TRBJ2-7, with 8 nucleotides matching TRBD2. The CDR3 is 14 residues long. The V segment lost 6 bases and the J segment 5 bases; nucleotides outside the gene matches: 9. CDR1 and CDR2 from the germline V gene are SGHNT and YENEEA. The CDR3 bases are TGTGCCAGCAGACCTTCCGGGACTAGTCACGAGCAGTACTTC. This gives the protein CASRPSGTSHEQYF. The complete variable domain, with remaining parts taken from reference TRBV11-3 and TRBJ2-7, reads EAGVVQSPRYKIIEKKQPVAFWCNPISGHNTLYWYLQNLGQGPELLIRYENEEAVDDSQLPKDRFSAERLKGVDSTLKIQPAELGDSAVYLCASRPSGTSHEQYFGPGTRLTVT.

The CDR3 sequence is CAISESDRGKDQPQHF. CDR3 in DNA: TGTGCCATCAGTGAGTCGGACAGGGGGAAAGATCAGCCCCAGCATTTT. The rearrangement joins TRBV10-3 to TRBJ1-5, with 10 nucleotides matching TRBD1. Trimming removed 0 bases from V and 5 bases from J; junction bases left unmatched: 4. The CDR3 length is 16 residues. Germline CDR1 and CDR2: ENHRY and SYGVKD.

The chain is built from TRBV19 and TRBJ2-3; 9 nucleotides line up with TRBD2. The V and J ends lost 5 bases and 0 bases, in that order; junction bases with no gene match: 6. This CDR3 comprises 16 residues. Germline V gene data show CDR1 as LNHDA and CDR2 as SQIVND (reference sequence). CDR3: CASSFRRGGSTDTQYF. CDR3 in DNA: TGTGCCAGTAGTTTTCGGCGGGGGGGCAGCACAGATACGCAGTATTTT.

This chain links TRBV15 with TRBJ1-6, with D possibly matching TRBD1 (5 bases). Germline V gene data show CDR1 as LNHNV and CDR2 as YYDKDF (reference sequence). V was shortened by 2 bases and J by 8 bases, with 10 bases between the two germline ends. The CDR3 has 14 residues. The CDR3 sequence: CATSRQGRDSPLHF. CDR3 sequence (DNA): TGTGCCACCAGCAGACAGGGCAGGGATTCACCCCTCCACTTT.